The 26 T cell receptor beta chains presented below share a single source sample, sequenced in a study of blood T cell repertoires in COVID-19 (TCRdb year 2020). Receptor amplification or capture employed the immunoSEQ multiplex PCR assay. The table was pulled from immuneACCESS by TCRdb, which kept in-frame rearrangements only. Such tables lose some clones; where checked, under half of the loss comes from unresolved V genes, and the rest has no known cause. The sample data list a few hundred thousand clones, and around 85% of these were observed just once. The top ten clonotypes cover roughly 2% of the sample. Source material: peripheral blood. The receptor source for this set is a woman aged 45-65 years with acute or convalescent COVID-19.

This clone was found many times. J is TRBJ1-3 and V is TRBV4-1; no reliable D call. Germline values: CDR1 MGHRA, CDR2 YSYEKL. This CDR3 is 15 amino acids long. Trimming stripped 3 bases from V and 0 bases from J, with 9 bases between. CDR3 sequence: CASSQDSSSGNTIYF. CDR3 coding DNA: TGCGCCAGCAGCCAGGACTCGAGCTCTGGAAACACCATATATTTT.

CDR3 coding DNA: TGTGCCAGTAGTATCGTGCCCGACAGGCCACCCCTCCACTTT. Protein sequence: CASSIVPDRPPLHF. The rearrangement uses TRBV19 and TRBJ1-6; maybe TRBD1 (6 bases). Germline CDR1 and CDR2: LNHDA and SQIVND (reference sequence). V gave up 3 bases and J gave up 11 bases, with 14 bases separating them. The CDR3 runs 14 residues.

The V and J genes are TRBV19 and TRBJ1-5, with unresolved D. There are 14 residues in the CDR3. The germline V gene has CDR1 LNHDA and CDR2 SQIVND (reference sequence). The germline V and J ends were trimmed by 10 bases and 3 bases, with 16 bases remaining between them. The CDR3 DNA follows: TGTGCCACAAACCGTGACTCATTCAATCAGCCCCAGCATTTT. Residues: CATNRDSFNQPQHF.

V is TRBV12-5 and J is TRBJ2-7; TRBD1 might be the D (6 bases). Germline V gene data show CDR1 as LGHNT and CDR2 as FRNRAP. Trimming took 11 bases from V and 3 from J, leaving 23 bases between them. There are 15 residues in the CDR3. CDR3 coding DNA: TGTGCTGGGGCTTGGGGGCGGCCAGGGGTCTACGAGCAGTACTTC. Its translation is CAGAWGRPGVYEQYF. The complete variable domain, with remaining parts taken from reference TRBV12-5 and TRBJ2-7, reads DARVTQTPRHKVTEMGQEVTMRCQPILGHNTVFWYRQTMMQGLELLAYFRNRAPLDDSGMPKDRFSAEMPDATLATLKIQPSEPRDSAVYFCAGAWGRPGVYEQYFGPGTRLTVT.

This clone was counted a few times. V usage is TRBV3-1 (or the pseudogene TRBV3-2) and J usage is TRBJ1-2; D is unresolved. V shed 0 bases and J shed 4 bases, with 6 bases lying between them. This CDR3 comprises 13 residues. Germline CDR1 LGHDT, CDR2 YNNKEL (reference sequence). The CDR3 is CASSQDGPYGYTF. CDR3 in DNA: TGTGCCAGCAGCCAAGATGGCCCCTATGGCTACACCTTC.

The CDR3 DNA follows: TGTGCCAGCAGTTTTCAACAGGGTTTCTATGGCTACACCTTC. Translation gives CASSFQQGFYGYTF. V is TRBV6-2 or TRBV6-3 and J is TRBJ1-2; tentative D call: TRBD1 (6 bases). CDR1 is MNHEY and CDR2 is SVGEGT in the germline V gene. V was shortened by 4 bases and J by 4 bases, with 13 bases between the two germline ends. CDR3 length equals 14 residues.

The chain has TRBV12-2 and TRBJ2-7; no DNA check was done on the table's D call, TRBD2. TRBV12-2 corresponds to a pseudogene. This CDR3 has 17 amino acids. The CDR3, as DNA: TGTGCAAGTCGCCGGGACCCCACAGCGGGGAGCTCCTACGAGCAGTACTTC. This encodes CASRRDPTAGSSYEQYF.

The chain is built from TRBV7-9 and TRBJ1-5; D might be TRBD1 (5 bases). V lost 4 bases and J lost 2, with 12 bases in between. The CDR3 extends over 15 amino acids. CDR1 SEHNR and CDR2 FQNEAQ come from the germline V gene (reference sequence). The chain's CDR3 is CASSSREWGNQPQHF. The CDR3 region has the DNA TGTGCCAGCAGCTCCAGGGAATGGGGCAATCAGCCCCAGCATTTT.

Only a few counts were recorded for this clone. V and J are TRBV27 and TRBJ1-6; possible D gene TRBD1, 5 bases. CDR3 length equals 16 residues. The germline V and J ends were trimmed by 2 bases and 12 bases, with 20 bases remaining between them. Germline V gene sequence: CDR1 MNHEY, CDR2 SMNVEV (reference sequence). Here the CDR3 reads CASSLLNKGPLLPLHF. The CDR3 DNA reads TGTGCCAGCAGTTTACTTAACAAGGGGCCCCTTTTACCCCTCCACTTT.

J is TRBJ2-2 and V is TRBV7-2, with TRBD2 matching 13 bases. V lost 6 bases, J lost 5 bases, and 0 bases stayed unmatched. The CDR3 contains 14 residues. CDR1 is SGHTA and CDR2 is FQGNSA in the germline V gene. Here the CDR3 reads CASRLAGGTGELFF. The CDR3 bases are TGTGCCAGCAGACTAGCGGGGGGGACCGGGGAGCTGTTTTTT.

The CDR3 nucleotides read TGTGCCAGCTCACCCCTGGGGCCCACTGAAGCTTTCTTT. This encodes CASSPLGPTEAFF. This chain links TRBV18 with TRBJ1-1, with a weak D call TRBD1 (5 bases). V was pared by 3 bases and J by 4 bases, with 9 bases between. From germline, CDR1 is KGHSH and CDR2 LQKENI. The CDR3 loop spans 13 amino acids.

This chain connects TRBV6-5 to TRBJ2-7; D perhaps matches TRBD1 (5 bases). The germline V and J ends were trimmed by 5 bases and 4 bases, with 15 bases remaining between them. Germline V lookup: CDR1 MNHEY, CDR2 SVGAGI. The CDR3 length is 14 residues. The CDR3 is CASSPGRPTYEQYF. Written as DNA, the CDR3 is TGTGCCAGCAGTCCAGGGCGGCCCACATACGAGCAGTACTTC.

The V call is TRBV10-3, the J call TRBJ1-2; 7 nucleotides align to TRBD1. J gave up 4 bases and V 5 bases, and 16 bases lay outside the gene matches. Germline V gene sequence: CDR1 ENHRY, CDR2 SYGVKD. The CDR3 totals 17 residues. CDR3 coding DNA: TGTGCCATCAGTCCCGCAACCGGGACAGACTTCCGCTATGGCTACACCTTC. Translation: CAISPATGTDFRYGYTF.

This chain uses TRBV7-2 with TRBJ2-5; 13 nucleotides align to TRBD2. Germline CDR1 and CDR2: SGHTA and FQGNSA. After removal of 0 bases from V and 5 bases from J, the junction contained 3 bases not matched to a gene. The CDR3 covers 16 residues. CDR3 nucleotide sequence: TGTGCCAGCAGCTTAGCCGGGACTAGCGGGACGGAGACCCAGTACTTC. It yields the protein CASSLAGTSGTETQYF.

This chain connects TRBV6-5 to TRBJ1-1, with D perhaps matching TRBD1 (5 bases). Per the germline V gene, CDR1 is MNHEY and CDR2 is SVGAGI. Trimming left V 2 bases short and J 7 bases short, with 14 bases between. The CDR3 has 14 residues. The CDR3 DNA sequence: TGTGCCAGCAGTTACGGCGGGGGAGGTCGTGAAGCTTTCTTT. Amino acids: CASSYGGGGREAFF.

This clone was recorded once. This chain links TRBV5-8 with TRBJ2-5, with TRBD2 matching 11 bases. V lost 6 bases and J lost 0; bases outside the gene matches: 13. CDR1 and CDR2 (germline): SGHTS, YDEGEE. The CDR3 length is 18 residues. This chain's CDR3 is CASTLGLAGGLYQETQYF. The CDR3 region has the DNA TGTGCCAGCACCCTGGGGCTAGCGGGGGGCCTGTACCAAGAGACCCAGTACTTC.

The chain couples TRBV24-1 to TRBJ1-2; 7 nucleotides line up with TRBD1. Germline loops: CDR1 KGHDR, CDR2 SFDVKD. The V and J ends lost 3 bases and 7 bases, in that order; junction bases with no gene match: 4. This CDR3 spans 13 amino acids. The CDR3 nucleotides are TGTGCCACCAGTGATACCAGGGGGAGTGGCTACACCTTC. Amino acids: CATSDTRGSGYTF.

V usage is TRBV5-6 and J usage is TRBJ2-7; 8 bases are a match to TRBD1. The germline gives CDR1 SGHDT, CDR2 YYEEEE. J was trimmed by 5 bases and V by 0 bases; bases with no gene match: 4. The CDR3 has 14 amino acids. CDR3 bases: TGTGCCAGCAGCTTGGAGCGCAGGGGGCACGAGCAGTACTTC. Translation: CASSLERRGHEQYF.

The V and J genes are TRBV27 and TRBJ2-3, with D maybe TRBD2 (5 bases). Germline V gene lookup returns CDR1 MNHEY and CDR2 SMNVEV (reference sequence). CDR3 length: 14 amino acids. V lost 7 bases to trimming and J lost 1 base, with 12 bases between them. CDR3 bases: TGTGCCAGCAAAGGTTTCGGGGGCACAGATACGCAGTATTTT. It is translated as CASKGFGGTDTQYF.

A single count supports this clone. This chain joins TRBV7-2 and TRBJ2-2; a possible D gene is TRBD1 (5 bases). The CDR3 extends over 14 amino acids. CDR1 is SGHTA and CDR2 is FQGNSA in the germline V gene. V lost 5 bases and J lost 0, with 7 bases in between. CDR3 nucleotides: TGTGCCAGCAGCCGGACAACGAACACCGGGGAGCTGTTTTTT. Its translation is CASSRTTNTGELFF.

The CDR3 DNA follows: TGTGCCAGCAGCTTGCCCCGCTCGGGGAGCACTGAAGCTTTCTTT. Translating it yields CASSLPRSGSTEAFF. V usage is TRBV7-9 and J usage is TRBJ1-1; D is unclear. V lost 3 bases and J lost 4, with 15 bases in between. The CDR3 is 15 amino acids. CDR1 is SEHNR and CDR2 is FQNEAQ in the germline V gene (reference sequence).

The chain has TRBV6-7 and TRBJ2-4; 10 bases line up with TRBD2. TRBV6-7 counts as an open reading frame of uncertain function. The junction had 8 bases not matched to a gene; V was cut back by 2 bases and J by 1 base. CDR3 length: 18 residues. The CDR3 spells CASSYGSGRAGAKNIQYF. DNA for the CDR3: TGTGCCAGCAGTTACGGGAGCGGGAGGGCCGGTGCCAAAAACATTCAGTACTTC.

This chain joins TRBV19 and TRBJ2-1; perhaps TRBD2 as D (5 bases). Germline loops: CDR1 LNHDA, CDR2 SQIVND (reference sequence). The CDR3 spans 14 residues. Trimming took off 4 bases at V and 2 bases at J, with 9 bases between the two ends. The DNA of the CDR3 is TGTGCCAGTAGTAGTGAGAGGGCCTACAATGAGCAGTTCTTC. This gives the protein CASSSERAYNEQFF.

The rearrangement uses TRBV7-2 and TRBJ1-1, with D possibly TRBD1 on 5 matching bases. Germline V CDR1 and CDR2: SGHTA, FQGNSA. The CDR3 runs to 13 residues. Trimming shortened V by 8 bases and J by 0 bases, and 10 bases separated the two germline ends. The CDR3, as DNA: TGTGCCAGCCGCAGGGATATGAACACTGAAGCTTTCTTT. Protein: CASRRDMNTEAFF.

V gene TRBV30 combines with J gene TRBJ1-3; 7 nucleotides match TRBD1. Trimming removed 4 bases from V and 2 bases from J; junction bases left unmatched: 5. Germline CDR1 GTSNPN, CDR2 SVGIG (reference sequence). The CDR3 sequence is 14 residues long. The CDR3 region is CAWTTGPAGNTIYF. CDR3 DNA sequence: TGTGCCTGGACGACAGGGCCGGCTGGAAACACCATATATTTT. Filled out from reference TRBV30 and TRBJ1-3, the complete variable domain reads SQTIHQWPATLVQPVGSPLSLECTVEGTSNPNLYWYRQAAGRGLQLLFYSVGIGQISSEVPQNLSASRPQDRQFILSSKKLLLSDSGFYLCAWTTGPAGNTIYFGEGSWLTVV.

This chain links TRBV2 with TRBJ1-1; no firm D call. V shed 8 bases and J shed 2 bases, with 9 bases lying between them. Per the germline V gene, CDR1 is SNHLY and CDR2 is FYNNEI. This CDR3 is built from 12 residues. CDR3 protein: CASAGGNTEAFF. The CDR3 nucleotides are TGTGCCAGCGCCGGAGGAAACACTGAAGCTTTCTTT.